The 17 T cell receptor beta chains below all came from one sample that was sequenced in a study of T cells expressing NK-cell markers. TCRdb re-called the 5' RACE reads, yielding one record per CDR3 amino acid sequence without DNA. The sample's table shows about 390,000 distinct CDR3 sequences. Specimen: blood T cells: a sorted CD56 or NKG2C T cell subset, CD4+ or CD8+ T cells, or bulk PBMC T cells (not recorded which). These receptors originate from a woman aged 45-65 years in good health.

The rearrangement joins TRBV12-3 or TRBV12-4 to TRBJ2-3; the D call from TCRdb, TRBD1, cannot be confirmed without DNA. This CDR3 region has 15 residues. CDR3 sequence reads: CASSGGTVSTDTQYF.

The rearrangement links TRBV12-3 or TRBV12-4 to TRBJ1-5; the TRBD1 assignment by TCRdb is unverifiable without DNA. The CDR3 has 13 amino acids. The CDR3 loop is CASSHDPGQPQHF.

The rearrangement uses TRBV7-7 and TRBJ2-3; TCRdb outputs TRBD2, but without DNA this stays unchecked. The CDR3 contains 17 residues. In germline, CDR1 is SSHAT, CDR2 FNYEAQ (reference sequence). The CDR3 loop is CASSFYSGRRGADTQYF.

The rearrangement uses TRBV28 and TRBJ1-2; TCRdb lists TRBD1, though no DNA is available to test this call. Germline assignment: CDR1 MDHEN and CDR2 SYDVKM. The CDR3 runs 16 residues. The CDR3 here is CAVHARGPTENYGYTF.

The chain joins TRBV12-3 or TRBV12-4 to TRBJ2-1; absent DNA, TCRdb's TRBD1 call cannot be checked. CDR3 length equals 14 residues. CDR3 sequence reads: CASSFGTLGYEQFF.

This chain connects TRBV12-3 or TRBV12-4 to TRBJ2-1; TCRdb selects TRBD2, and the lack of DNA leaves this call unchecked. This CDR3 contains 12 residues. CDR3 region: CASSRLGHEQFF.

The rearrangement links TRBV29-1 to TRBJ1-2; TCRdb's D call of TRBD1 is untestable without DNA. CDR1 is SQVTM and CDR2 is ANQGSEA in the germline V gene. The CDR3 extends over 12 amino acids. The CDR3 sequence: CSVGTGAAGYTF.

The rearrangement links TRBV19 to TRBJ1-5; as DNA is missing, the TRBD1 call by TCRdb cannot be tested. The CDR3 covers 15 residues. Germline values: CDR1 LNHDA, CDR2 SQIVND (reference sequence). CDR3 protein: CASSMQGALGQPQHF.

CDR3 region: CASRLGGRDSYYGYTF. V is TRBV12-3 or TRBV12-4 and J is TRBJ1-2; TCRdb gives TRBD1 as the D gene, but with no DNA this cannot be confirmed. The length of the CDR3 is 16 residues.

This chain uses TRBV5-1 with TRBJ2-3; TCRdb calls TRBD2, which cannot be checked without DNA. Germline lookup yields CDR1 SGHRS and CDR2 YFSETQ. The CDR3 loop spans 13 amino acids. CDR3 region: CASSLAALDTQYF.

The chain combines TRBV24-1 with TRBJ2-1; TCRdb lists TRBD2, though no DNA is available to test this call. Germline CDR1 KGHDR, CDR2 SFDVKD. CDR3 length: 15 residues. CDR3 in amino acids: CATSDIRLADNEQFF.

The V gene is TRBV12-3 or TRBV12-4, the J gene TRBJ2-2. This CDR3 is built from 13 residues. CDR3 loop: CASSLAGPGELFF.

The CDR3 sequence is CASSLPTGEKLFF. V is TRBV12-3 or TRBV12-4 and J is TRBJ1-4. The CDR3 is 13 residues long.

V usage is TRBV5-6 and J usage is TRBJ1-6; with no DNA, the TCRdb D assignment of TRBD1 cannot be verified. The CDR3 totals 15 residues. Germline lookup yields CDR1 SGHDT and CDR2 YYEEEE. The chain's CDR3 is CASSAGQGENSPLHF.

The genes are TRBV4-1 and TRBJ2-1; TCRdb gives TRBD1 as the D gene, but with no DNA this cannot be confirmed. Per germline, CDR1 MGHRA and CDR2 YSYEKL. This CDR3 spans 15 amino acids. This CDR3 reads CASSPLEDRGNEQFF.

The rearrangement links TRBV6-2 or TRBV6-3 to TRBJ2-3; TCRdb calls TRBD1, which cannot be checked without DNA. Germline CDR1 is MNHEY and CDR2 is SVGEGT. The CDR3 length is 16 residues. CDR3 loop: CASSYLPGGISDTQYF.

The chain is built from TRBV13 and TRBJ2-3; no DNA is available, so the TRBD2 call from TCRdb remains unchecked. Looked up from germline, CDR1 is PRHDT and CDR2 is FYEKMQ (reference sequence). The CDR3 is made up of 14 amino acids. The CDR3 sequence: CASSSREDADTQYF.